This T cell receptor (beta chain) is from a study of CD8+CD57+ T cells in acquired aplastic anemia. About the research overall: Each DNA sample taken from sorted CD4+ and CD8+ cells came to approximately 3.2 ug on average.

Both TCR beta VDJ combination and CDR3 sequence profiling were carried out. Genomic DNA was the template for this profiling. One entry per CDR3 protein, called by TCRdb with MiXCR from the reads. This table has 150,000 to 200,000 distinct CDR3 sequences, 50% to 75% appearing once. Source material: sorted CD4+, CD8+, or CD8+CD57+ T cells (not recorded which) from PBMCs. The sequence came from a human donor with severe aplastic anemia or a healthy control (not recorded which).

The CDR3 sequence: CASSGGDSQETQYF. In DNA, the CDR3 is TGTGCCAGTAGTGGGGGGGACAGTCAAGAGACCCAGTACTTC. The rearrangement joins TRBV19 to TRBJ2-5; possibly TRBD1 or TRBD2 for D (7 bases each). This CDR3 region has 14 residues. With 5 bases removed from V and 2 bases from J, the gap between germline ends came to 12 bases. From germline, CDR1 is LNHDA and CDR2 SQIVND (reference sequence).